Reported below is one TCR beta chain. Its matching antigen is unknown. The data were obtained in a study of CD4 T cells in relation to SARS-CoV-2 and coronaviruses. Generated by immunoSEQ multiplex PCR, the TCRdb table keeps only in-frame clones and is missing some. The sample yields roughly 20,000 clones, over 65% seen once. The CDR3 runs to 16 residues. Trimming at V came to 5 bases and at J to 3 bases, leaving 8 bases not matched to a gene. The germline CDR1 and CDR2 sequences are SEHNR and FQNEAQ (reference sequence). CD4+ T cells from unexposed donors were obtained before the COVID-19 pandemic (2011-2018). CD4+ T cells were isolated from the cells after less than 13 days of culture.

The rearrangement links TRBV7-9 to TRBJ2-4, with 9 bases fitting TRBD1. This receptor was obtained from a human donor in good health. The specimen was CD4+ T cells from PBMCs, cultured in vitro. The chain's CDR3 is CASSPSGQGFKNIQYF. DNA for the CDR3: TGTGCCAGCAGCCCTTCGGGACAGGGCTTCAAAAACATTCAGTACTTC. The whole variable domain, remainder taken from reference TRBV7-9 and TRBJ2-4, is DTGVSQNPRHKITKRGQNVTFRCDPISEHNRLYWYRQTLGQGPEFLTYFQNEAQLEKSRLLSDRFSAERPKGSFSTLEIQRTEQGDSAMYLCASSPSGQGFKNIQYFGAGTRLSVL.